Following are 25 T cell receptor beta chains from one sample sequenced in a study of cytomegalovirus exposure and HLA in healthy donors. PCR used 60 Vbeta primers and 13 Jbeta primers. Using immunoSEQ multiplex PCR, the repertoire was profiled, and TCRdb retains in-frame clones only, with some absent. Here the sample spans about 120,000 clones, about 8.6% being singletons. Sequenced sample: PBMCs. These receptors were obtained from a woman in her thirties or forties in good health and CMV-seropositive.

The chain combines TRBV27 with TRBJ2-7; D is unclear. Trimming removed 6 bases at V and 2 bases at J, with 8 bases between. The germline V gene has CDR1 MNHEY and CDR2 SMNVEV (reference sequence). CDR3 length equals 12 residues. The CDR3 DNA is TGTGCCAGCAGATCATCCCCCTACGAGCAGTACTTC. Amino acids: CASRSSPYEQYF.

This clone showed up just a few times. The chain combines TRBV18 with TRBJ1-2; 9 bases align to TRBD1. The J segment lost 8 bases and the V segment lost 3 bases, leaving 7 bases of the junction unmatched. This CDR3 contains 14 residues. CDR1 and CDR2 (germline): KGHSH, LQKENI. The CDR3 loop reads CASSPPGQGEGYTF. The CDR3 DNA is TGTGCCAGCTCACCCCCGGGACAGGGAGAGGGCTACACCTTC. The full variable domain, rest sourced from reference TRBV18 and TRBJ1-2, is NAGVMQNPRHLVRRRGQEARLRCSPMKGHSHVYWYRQLPEEGLKFMVYLQKENIIDESGMPKERFSAEFPKEGPSILRIQQVVRGDSAAYFCASSPPGQGEGYTFGSGTRLTVV.

J is TRBJ1-2 and V is TRBV7-9; maybe TRBD1 (6 bases). This CDR3 has 16 amino acids. Germline values: CDR1 SEHNR, CDR2 FQNEAQ (reference sequence). Trimming took off 3 bases at V and 0 bases at J, with 14 bases between the two ends. CDR3 loop: CASSFEGHQANYGYTF. The DNA of the CDR3 is TGTGCCAGCAGCTTCGAGGGACATCAAGCTAACTATGGCTACACCTTC. The whole variable domain, remainder taken from reference TRBV7-9 and TRBJ1-2, is DTGVSQNPRHKITKRGQNVTFRCDPISEHNRLYWYRQTLGQGPEFLTYFQNEAQLEKSRLLSDRFSAERPKGSFSTLEIQRTEQGDSAMYLCASSFEGHQANYGYTFGSGTRLTVV.

This clone was seen only a few times. This chain connects TRBV6-5 to TRBJ2-7; 7 nucleotides align to TRBD2. Germline V CDR1 and CDR2: MNHEY, SVGAGI. Trimming took 2 bases from V and 5 from J; bases not matched to a gene: 0. This CDR3 comprises 12 residues. In DNA form, the CDR3 reads TGTGCCAGCAGTTACGGGAGGGACGAGCAGTACTTC. This encodes CASSYGRDEQYF.

This clone was counted only a few times. V is TRBV28 and J is TRBJ1-2; 8 bases line up with TRBD1. Germline V lookup: CDR1 MDHEN, CDR2 SYDVKM. Trimming cost V 3 bases and J 4 bases; bases outside gene matches: 7. The CDR3 is 15 amino acids. This CDR3 is CASSFPTGEGYGYTF. The CDR3 DNA sequence: TGTGCCAGCAGTTTCCCGACAGGGGAGGGCTATGGCTACACCTTC.

The sample holds a few counts of this clone. This chain joins TRBV5-4 and TRBJ2-3; 7 bases align to TRBD2. CDR1 and CDR2 from the germline V gene are SGHNT and YYREEE (reference sequence). CDR3 length: 15 residues. Trimming at V came to 1 base and at J to 3 bases, leaving 5 bases not matched to a gene. The CDR3 protein is CASSLKTSSTDTQYF. CDR3 bases: TGTGCCAGCAGCTTGAAGACTAGCAGTACAGATACGCAGTATTTT.

This clone showed up just a few times. The chain carries TRBV7-9 and TRBJ1-2; TRBD1 aligns across 8 bases. V shed 2 bases, J shed 4 bases, and the junction held 6 bases outside the gene matches. The CDR3 is 15 residues long. CDR1 SEHNR and CDR2 FQNEAQ come from the germline V gene (reference sequence). In DNA form, the CDR3 reads TGTGCCAGCAGCTTACAAGACAGGGGTATCTATGGCTACACCTTC. Translated: CASSLQDRGIYGYTF.

This rearrangement joins TRBV6-1 to TRBJ1-6, with D possibly TRBD1 on 6 matching bases. Germline CDR1 MNHNS, CDR2 SASEGT. Trimming took off 1 base at V and 11 bases at J, with 15 bases between the two ends. CDR3 length: 15 amino acids. The CDR3 bases are TGTGCCAGCAGTGAAGAGGTGACAGGCACGACACCCCTCCACTTT. As protein: CASSEEVTGTTPLHF.

This clone was picked up a small number of times. For the CDR3, the DNA is TGTGCCAGCAGCCCGGGACTAGCAGATTACAATGAGCAGTTCTTC. It is translated as CASSPGLADYNEQFF. V usage is TRBV5-6 and J usage is TRBJ2-1; TRBD2 agrees at 9 bases. J gave up 4 bases and V 4 bases, and 6 bases lay outside the gene matches. CDR3 size: 15 residues. CDR1 and CDR2 from the germline V gene are SGHDT and YYEEEE.

This chain uses TRBV4-1 with TRBJ2-7; D gene ambiguous. The CDR3 has 14 amino acids. V was shortened by 5 bases and J by 2 bases, with 13 bases between the two germline ends. Looked up from germline, CDR1 is MGHRA and CDR2 is YSYEKL. The CDR3 sequence: CASSSTPSTYEQYF. CDR3 nucleotides: TGCGCCAGCAGCAGCACGCCGAGCACCTACGAGCAGTACTTC.

This clone was seen only a few times. CDR3 region: CASSNRDAGNTIYF. The DNA of the CDR3 is TGCGCCAGCAGCAACAGGGATGCGGGAAACACCATATATTTT. The chain recombines TRBV5-1 with TRBJ1-3; D may be TRBD1 (6 bases). Trimming pared 4 bases from V and 4 bases from J, leaving 12 bases between. CDR1 and CDR2 from the germline V gene are SGHRS and YFSETQ. The CDR3 length is 14 residues.

The V call is TRBV19, the J call TRBJ2-7, with D perhaps matching TRBD1 (5 bases). Trimming stripped 4 bases from V and 3 bases from J, with 19 bases between. Per the germline V gene, CDR1 is LNHDA and CDR2 is SQIVND (reference sequence). The CDR3 covers 16 residues. This chain's CDR3 is CASSSQVSGHGYEQYF. The CDR3 DNA follows: TGTGCCAGTAGTAGCCAAGTTTCAGGGCACGGCTACGAGCAGTACTTC.

This clone was observed a few times. The chain employs TRBV4-2 and TRBJ1-6, with 10 nucleotides matching TRBD1. Germline assignment: CDR1 LGHNA and CDR2 YNFKEQ. J was trimmed by 6 bases and V by 0 bases; bases with no gene match: 8. This CDR3 has 18 residues. The CDR3, as DNA: TGTGCCAGCAGCCAAGATTTGACAGGGGGCGCTCGTAATTCACCCCTCCACTTT. It is translated as CASSQDLTGGARNSPLHF.

Only a few counts were recorded for this clone. The chain has TRBV29-1 and TRBJ1-1; D remains unclear. With 4 bases removed from V and 4 bases from J, the gap between germline ends came to 7 bases. The CDR3 sequence is 11 residues long. Germline V gene lookup returns CDR1 SQVTM and CDR2 ANQGSEA. The CDR3 sequence is CSVALVTEAFF. In nucleotides, the CDR3 is TGCAGCGTTGCTCTCGTCACTGAAGCTTTCTTT.

V and J are TRBV6-1 and TRBJ1-4, with D possibly matching TRBD1 (5 bases). Germline values: CDR1 MNHNS, CDR2 SASEGT. This CDR3 is built from 14 residues. V was shortened by 5 bases and J by 4 bases, with 11 bases between the two germline ends. The DNA for the CDR3 is TGTGCCAGCAGTTTACGACAGCTTAATGAAAAACTGTTTTTT. It specifies CASSLRQLNEKLFF.

This clone was counted many times. The chain couples TRBV6-1 to TRBJ2-7; unclear D gene. In germline, CDR1 is MNHNS, CDR2 SASEGT. This CDR3 region has 14 residues. Trimming took off 3 bases at V and 1 base at J, with 10 bases between the two ends. In DNA, the CDR3 is TGTGCCAGCAGTGACGGGTTTGAGTCCTACGAGCAGTACTTC. As protein: CASSDGFESYEQYF.

This clone was seen only a few times. The CDR3 region has the DNA TGCGCCAGCTCTAGACCGGGACAGCTCGGCTCAGATACGCAGTATTTT. Protein sequence: CASSRPGQLGSDTQYF. V is TRBV5-1 and J is TRBJ2-3; 7 bases map to TRBD1. The germline CDR1 and CDR2 sequences are SGHRS and YFSETQ. Germline trimming cut 7 bases from V and 4 bases from J; bases unmatched to any gene: 15. CDR3 length: 16 amino acids.

The CDR3 DNA sequence: TGTGCCAGCAGCTCAGGACAACACACCGGGGAGCTGTTTTTT. This sequence encodes CASSSGQHTGELFF. This chain uses TRBV7-3 with TRBJ2-2, with a weak D call TRBD1 (5 bases). CDR1 SGHTA and CDR2 FQGTGA come from the germline V gene. Between the trimmed V and J ends, which lost 4 bases and 3 bases, there was a span of 9 bases. This CDR3 region has 14 residues.

This clone came up a few times. The J gene is TRBJ1-1, the V gene TRBV10-1, with a tentative D call TRBD1 (5 bases). Germline V gene sequence: CDR1 WNHNN, CDR2 SYGVQD (reference sequence). The CDR3 extends over 17 amino acids. The ends were cut back, 4 bases at V and 0 bases at J, with 18 bases in the middle. CDR3 loop: CASSGPRRQTMNTEAFF. CDR3 DNA: TGCGCCAGCAGTGGTCCCCGAAGACAGACCATGAACACTGAAGCTTTCTTT.

The chain links TRBV2 to TRBJ1-4; D may be TRBD1 (5 bases). Between the trimmed V and J ends, which lost 2 bases and 5 bases, there was a span of 12 bases. The CDR3 has 15 residues. Germline V gene lookup returns CDR1 SNHLY and CDR2 FYNNEI. In DNA, the CDR3 is TGTGCCAGCAGTGAAAGTGCACAGGTGAATGAAAAACTGTTTTTT. This codes for CASSESAQVNEKLFF. Full variable domain (rest looked up from reference TRBV2 and TRBJ1-4): EPEVTQTPSHQVTQMGQEVILRCVPISNHLYFYWYRQILGQKVEFLVSFYNNEISEKSEIFDDQFSVERPDGSNFTLKIRSTKLEDSAMYFCASSESAQVNEKLFFGSGTQLSVL.

The chain carries TRBV10-3 and TRBJ2-3; possibly TRBD2 for D (6 bases). The germline CDR1 and CDR2 sequences are ENHRY and SYGVKD. The CDR3 spans 17 residues. V lost 5 bases to trimming and J lost 5 bases, with 23 bases between them. CDR3 residues: CAISLLGGALPGDTQYF. The DNA of the CDR3 is TGTGCCATCAGTCTCTTGGGGGGAGCCCTCCCGGGAGATACGCAGTATTTT.

About this clone itself: The junction does not match germline at one end; this may be a read error. The rearrangement joins TRBV28 to TRBJ1-2; perhaps TRBD1 as D (6 bases). There are 14 residues in the CDR3. Per germline, CDR1 MDHEN and CDR2 SYDVKM. CDR3 protein: CASGSGQRIHGYSF. The CDR3 DNA reads TGTGCCAGCGGGAGCGGACAGCGAATTCATGGCTACTCCTTC.

This clone has more than one count but fewer than ten. This sequence joins TRBV7-2 and TRBJ2-2; 10 bases agree with TRBD1. The CDR3 consists of 16 residues. V lost 5 bases, J lost 0 bases, and 3 bases stayed unmatched. Germline CDR1 and CDR2: SGHTA and FQGNSA. The CDR3 protein is CASSRQGAANTGELFF. CDR3 sequence (DNA): TGTGCCAGCAGCCGACAGGGGGCGGCGAACACCGGGGAGCTGTTTTTT.

This rearrangement joins TRBV11-2 to TRBJ1-5, with D hard to call. V shed 4 bases and J shed 4 bases, with 5 bases lying between them. CDR3 length equals 12 residues. In germline, CDR1 is SGHAT, CDR2 FQNNGV. The CDR3 reads CASSSVNQPQHF. Here the CDR3 DNA reads TGTGCCAGCAGCTCGGTAAATCAGCCCCAGCATTTT.

This clone was detected a few times. V usage is TRBV2 and J usage is TRBJ1-2; D gene unclear. The CDR3 is 13 residues long. The V gene lost 1 base and the J gene lost 7 bases, with 10 bases spanning the gap. Germline V gene lookup returns CDR1 SNHLY and CDR2 FYNNEI. DNA of the CDR3: TGTGCCAGCAGTGAAGTGCGAGAGGCTGGCTACACCTTC. Translation gives CASSEVREAGYTF.